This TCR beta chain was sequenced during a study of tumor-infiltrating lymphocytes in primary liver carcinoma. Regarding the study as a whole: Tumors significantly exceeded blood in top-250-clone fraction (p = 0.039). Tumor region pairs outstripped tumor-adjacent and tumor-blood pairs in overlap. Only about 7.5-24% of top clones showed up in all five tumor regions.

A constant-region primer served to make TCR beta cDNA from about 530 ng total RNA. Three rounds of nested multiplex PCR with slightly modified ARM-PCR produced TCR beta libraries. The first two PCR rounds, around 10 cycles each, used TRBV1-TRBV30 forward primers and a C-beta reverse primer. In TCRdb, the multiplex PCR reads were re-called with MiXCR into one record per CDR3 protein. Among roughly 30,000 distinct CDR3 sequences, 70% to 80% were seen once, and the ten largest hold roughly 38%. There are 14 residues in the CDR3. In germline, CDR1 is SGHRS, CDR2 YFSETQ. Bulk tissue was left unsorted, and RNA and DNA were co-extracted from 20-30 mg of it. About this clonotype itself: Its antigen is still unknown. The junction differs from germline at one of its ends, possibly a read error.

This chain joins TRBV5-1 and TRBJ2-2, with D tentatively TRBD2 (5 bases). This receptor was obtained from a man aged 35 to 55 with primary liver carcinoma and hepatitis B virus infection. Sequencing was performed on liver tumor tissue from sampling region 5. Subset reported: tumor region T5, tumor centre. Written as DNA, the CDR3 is TGCGCCAGCAGCTTATCGGCGAACACCGGGGAGCCGTTTTTT. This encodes CASSLSANTGEPFF.